This T cell receptor beta chain was documented in a study of T cell responses to AZD1222 COVID-19 vaccine. Measured with immunoSEQ multiplex PCR; TCRdb has only the in-frame clones, and not every one. The repertoire holds 200,000 or so clones, 75% to 90% seen once, with about 3% in the top ten. About this clone itself: The antigen is unknown.

Findings and limits, study-wide: Donor demographics were predominantly white British with a female majority; clonal diversity may be underestimated. Baseline testing showed seropositivity in only a handful of AZD1222 recipients. Samples come after the peak T cell response, not at day 14.

The clonotype originates from an adult in good health. The sequenced sample was peripheral blood, obtained on day 0 of MenACWY control vaccination.

This CDR3 is CASSTPGQGNNEQFF. The CDR3 DNA is TGTGCCAGCAGCACGCCGGGACAGGGTAACAATGAGCAGTTCTTC. The rearrangement joins TRBV5-6 to TRBJ2-1, with 9 bases lining up with TRBD1. The V and J ends lost 4 bases and 5 bases, in that order; junction bases with no gene match: 7. CDR1 and CDR2 from the germline V gene are SGHDT and YYEEEE. The CDR3 runs 15 residues.